The 26 T cell receptor beta chains below come from one sample, sequenced in a study of beta chain features in type 1 diabetes. Study observations and caveats: Patients with Type 1 diabetes showed moderately but significantly shorter TCRB CDR3s in all four CD4+ subsets.

Since all of the isolated RNA was reverse transcribed, expressed TCRB transcripts were what got sequenced. Using immunoSEQ multiplex PCR, the repertoire was profiled, and TCRdb retains in-frame clones only, with some absent. The sample records roughly 300,000 clones, approximately 9.9% being singletons. No antigens are known for them. Sequencing input: central memory CD4+ T cells from blood. These receptors came from a man aged 25 to 40 with type 1 diabetes.

This chain uses TRBV15 with TRBJ1-3; TRBD1 matches 12 bases. CDR3 length: 17 amino acids. Trimming removed 4 bases from V and 0 bases from J; junction bases left unmatched: 4. The V gene's germline CDR1 is LNHNV and CDR2 YYDKDF (reference sequence). CDR3 residues: CATSTGQGASSGNTIYF. The DNA of the CDR3 is TGTGCCACCAGCACGGGACAGGGGGCCTCCTCTGGAAACACCATATATTTT.

There are a few counts of this clone. V usage is TRBV9 and J usage is TRBJ2-3, with D uncertain. CDR3 length: 17 amino acids. From germline, CDR1 is SGDLS and CDR2 YYNGEE. V dropped 2 bases and J dropped 5 bases, with 21 bases sitting between them. CDR3 loop: CASSVSGLMAGKDTQYF. DNA for the CDR3: TGTGCCAGCAGCGTTTCCGGTTTAATGGCCGGTAAAGATACGCAGTATTTT.

This clone was counted a few times. V and J are TRBV5-1 and TRBJ2-3, with D perhaps matching TRBD1 (5 bases). Germline V gene sequence: CDR1 SGHRS, CDR2 YFSETQ. CDR3 size: 14 residues. Trimming shortened V by 1 base and J by 2 bases, and 8 bases separated the two germline ends. CDR3 loop: CASSLIQATDTQYF. CDR3 sequence (DNA): TGCGCCAGCAGCTTGATACAGGCCACAGATACGCAGTATTTT.

In this sample, this clone turned up a few times. This chain uses TRBV10-3 with TRBJ2-7; 8 positions agree with TRBD1. CDR1 and CDR2 from the germline V gene are ENHRY and SYGVKD. The junction had 10 bases not matched to a gene; V was cut back by 6 bases and J by 3 bases. This CDR3 is built from 15 residues. CDR3 DNA sequence: TGTGCCATCAGCCCCCGGACAGGGAACTACTACGAGCAGTACTTC. It encodes CAISPRTGNYYEQYF.

In this sample, this clone turned up a few times. The chain is built from TRBV30 and TRBJ1-6; 8 bases match TRBD1. Germline lookup yields CDR1 GTSNPN and CDR2 SVGIG (reference sequence). The CDR3 spans 15 residues. Germline trimming cut 2 bases from V and 7 bases from J; bases unmatched to any gene: 7. CDR3 nucleotide sequence: TGTGCCTGGAGTCGCAGGACAGGGATAAATTCACCCCTCCACTTT. Protein sequence: CAWSRRTGINSPLHF.

V gene TRBV4-3 combines with J gene TRBJ2-5, with TRBD2 matching over 14 bases. V was clipped by 4 bases and J by 2 bases; unmatched bases: 0. CDR3 length: 15 residues. Per germline, CDR1 LGHNA and CDR2 YSLEER. CDR3 amino acids: CASSRLAGGQETQYF. The CDR3 coding sequence is TGCGCCAGCAGCCGACTAGCGGGGGGGCAAGAGACCCAGTACTTC.

Only a few counts were recorded for this clone. Other DNA variants within this sample encode the same CDR3. The chain combines TRBV2 with TRBJ1-5; the D gene is possibly TRBD1 (5 bases). Germline assignment: CDR1 SNHLY and CDR2 FYNNEI. V gave up 4 bases and J gave up 2 bases, with 9 bases separating them. The CDR3 sequence is 14 residues long. The CDR3 nucleotides read TGTGCCAGCAGTGTGGGAGGGGGCAATCAGCCCCAGCATTTT. It codes for CASSVGGGNQPQHF.

V is TRBV7-8 and J is TRBJ2-4; D is unclear. Trimming stripped 5 bases from V and 9 bases from J, with 14 bases between. Germline V gene data show CDR1 as SGHVS and CDR2 as FQNEAQ. The CDR3 sequence is 13 residues long. The CDR3: CASSPDGLGIQYF. The CDR3 DNA sequence: TGTGCCAGCAGCCCTGACGGCCTGGGCATTCAGTACTTC.

This clone was counted only a few times. The V and J genes are TRBV6-6 and TRBJ1-1; no clear D gene. V was trimmed by 7 bases and J by 0 bases, leaving 12 bases between them. Germline CDR1 is MNHNY and CDR2 is SVGAGI (reference sequence). The CDR3 consists of 14 residues. Here the CDR3 reads CASTLLPVNTEAFF. The DNA for the CDR3 is TGTGCCAGCACCTTACTACCGGTGAACACTGAAGCTTTCTTT.

The CDR3 region is CASSSDIKEFF. DNA of the CDR3: TGTGCCAGCAGCAGCGACATTAAGGAGTTCTTC. The chain carries TRBV7-2 and TRBJ2-1; D is ambiguous. The V end lost 5 bases, the J end lost 14 bases, and 13 bases lay between the germline ends. This CDR3 spans 11 amino acids. Germline values: CDR1 SGHTA, CDR2 FQGNSA.

The genes are TRBV25-1 and TRBJ2-3; D is unclear. Looked up from germline, CDR1 is MGHDK and CDR2 is SYGVNS. CDR3 length equals 14 residues. With 9 bases removed from V and 4 bases from J, the gap between germline ends came to 17 bases. The CDR3 region has the DNA TGTGCCAGTACGACGAATACGGGTGCAGATACGCAGTATTTT. Translated, it gives CASTTNTGADTQYF.

The CDR3 DNA reads as TGTGCCAGCAGTTACTCGCACCCCACCGGGGAGCTGTTTTTT. Translating gives CASSYSHPTGELFF. V gene TRBV6-6 combines with J gene TRBJ2-2; D uncertain. V was clipped by 0 bases and J by 4 bases, with 6 bases between them. Germline CDR1 and CDR2: MNHNY and SVGAGI (reference sequence). The CDR3 runs to 14 residues.

This clone was seen just once. The V gene is TRBV5-1, the J gene TRBJ2-3; a possible D gene is TRBD1 (6 bases). The CDR3 loop spans 15 amino acids. From germline, CDR1 is SGHRS and CDR2 YFSETQ. The germline V and J ends were trimmed by 1 base and 1 base, with 10 bases remaining between them. The CDR3 sequence is CASSLQGSGTDTQYF. Written as DNA, the CDR3 is TGCGCCAGCAGCTTGCAGGGGTCGGGCACAGATACGCAGTATTTT.

This chain links TRBV4-1 with TRBJ2-7, with 9 bases identical to TRBD1. Germline V lookup: CDR1 MGHRA, CDR2 YSYEKL. This CDR3 is built from 14 residues. Germline trimming cut 4 bases from V and 3 bases from J; bases unmatched to any gene: 4. For the CDR3, the DNA is TGCGCCAGCAGCCCCGGGACAGGGTTCTACGAGCAGTACTTC. This gives the protein CASSPGTGFYEQYF.

Only a few counts were recorded for this clone. The V and J genes are TRBV10-3 and TRBJ2-1, with D perhaps matching TRBD2 (6 bases). Trimming pared 3 bases from V and 7 bases from J, leaving 16 bases between. The CDR3 runs to 15 residues. Germline CDR1 reads ENHRY; CDR2 reads SYGVKD. CDR3 loop: CAISDRGTAENEQFF. In DNA form, the CDR3 reads TGTGCCATCAGTGATCGTGGGACTGCTGAAAATGAGCAGTTCTTC.

This clone was seen at least ten times. V gene TRBV5-5 combines with J gene TRBJ2-1; D may be TRBD2 (6 bases). Trimming took off 4 bases at V and 0 bases at J, with 17 bases between the two ends. Germline values: CDR1 SGHKS, CDR2 YYEKEE (reference sequence). The CDR3 extends over 17 amino acids. CDR3 protein: CASSLLGGEVSYNEQFF. CDR3 in DNA: TGTGCCAGCAGCCTCCTTGGCGGGGAGGTCTCCTACAATGAGCAGTTCTTC.

This clone was recorded a few times. The V call is TRBV7-2, the J call TRBJ2-5, with no clear D. Germline V gives CDR1 SGHTA, CDR2 FQGNSA. This CDR3 has 15 amino acids. The V gene lost 4 bases and the J gene lost 5 bases, with 17 bases spanning the gap. In nucleotides, the CDR3 is TGTGCCAGCAGCTCCGCTTATGGAAAATCGGAGACCCAGTACTTC. Residues: CASSSAYGKSETQYF.

Comments on this clone: This sample includes further DNA sequences coding for the same CDR3. This chain uses TRBV6-5 with TRBJ1-5, with a tentative D call TRBD1 (6 bases). Per the germline V gene, CDR1 is MNHEY and CDR2 is SVGAGI. This CDR3 has 14 residues. Deletions cut 4 bases from V and 2 bases from J, with 9 bases between. In nucleotides, the CDR3 is TGTGCCAGCAGTTCAGCAGGGGGCAATCAGCCCCAGCATTTT. Protein: CASSSAGGNQPQHF.

This clone was seen only once. A much larger clone lies a single base off, so this may be a read error. The final CDR3 position lacks the conserved phenylalanine or tryptophan, pointing to a likely read error. The V and J genes are TRBV10-3 and TRBJ1-2; D perhaps matches TRBD1 (5 bases). Germline lookup yields CDR1 ENHRY and CDR2 SYGVKD. The CDR3 is 15 residues long. Written as DNA, the CDR3 is TGTGCCAGCAGTTATAATCGACAGACGAGTTATGGCTACACCCTC. Translation: CASSYNRQTSYGYTL.

This clone was seen more than once but under ten times. The chain links TRBV29-1 to TRBJ2-5, with 7 nucleotides matching TRBD1. Germline V lookup: CDR1 SQVTM, CDR2 ANQGSEA. J gave up 0 bases and V 6 bases, and 4 bases lay outside the gene matches. The CDR3 has 13 amino acids. CDR3 bases: TGCAGCGTCACAGGGGATTACCAAGAGACCCAGTACTTC. Translating it yields CSVTGDYQETQYF.

This clone has more than one count but fewer than ten. The CDR3 DNA follows: TGTGCCAGCAGCGTAGAGCCCTCTCTAGCCAAAAACATTCAGTACTTC. Amino acids: CASSVEPSLAKNIQYF. The V call is TRBV9, the J call TRBJ2-4; D remains ambiguous. The V end was cut by 0 bases, the J end by 0 bases, with 10 bases between. The germline V gene has CDR1 SGDLS and CDR2 YYNGEE. This CDR3 is 16 amino acids long.

This clone was observed a few times. The chain links TRBV9 to TRBJ1-2; TRBD1 is a possible D gene (5 bases). Trimming removed 4 bases from V and 1 base from J, with 8 bases in between. The germline V gene has CDR1 SGDLS and CDR2 YYNGEE. The CDR3 loop spans 13 amino acids. The CDR3 loop reads CASSPQGNYGYTF. The CDR3 DNA sequence: TGTGCCAGCAGCCCCCAGGGTAACTATGGCTACACCTTC.

Many counts were recorded for this clone. The chain has TRBV13 and TRBJ1-3; 7 bases align to TRBD1. Germline V lookup: CDR1 PRHDT, CDR2 FYEKMQ (reference sequence). The junction had 2 bases not matched to a gene; V was cut back by 0 bases and J by 0 bases. The CDR3 consists of 16 residues. CDR3 sequence (DNA): TGTGCCAGCAGCTTAGGACAGGGGAGCTCTGGAAACACCATATATTTT. This encodes CASSLGQGSSGNTIYF.

The chain links TRBV10-3 to TRBJ1-5, with no clear D. Trimming took off 9 bases at V and 4 bases at J, with 13 bases between the two ends. This CDR3 has 13 amino acids. CDR1 is ENHRY, CDR2 SYGVKD, per germline. The CDR3 region is CAMAPGFNQPQHF. The CDR3 DNA sequence: TGTGCCATGGCCCCGGGGTTTAATCAGCCCCAGCATTTT.

The V and J genes are TRBV14 and TRBJ1-4; D not resolved. Between the trimmed V and J ends, which lost 3 bases and 6 bases, there was a span of 8 bases. The CDR3 has 13 residues. Germline V gene sequence: CDR1 SGHDN, CDR2 FVKESK. The CDR3 DNA follows: TGTGCCAGCAGCCAGCAGCCACATGAAAAACTGTTTTTT. Protein product: CASSQQPHEKLFF.

This clone showed up just a few times. The CDR3 sequence is CSVGGGGGARMNTEAFF. CDR3 coding DNA: TGCAGCGTTGGTGGTGGTGGGGGCGCCCGCATGAACACTGAAGCTTTCTTT. The chain employs TRBV29-1 and TRBJ1-1, with a possible D match to TRBD1 (6 bases). The germline V and J ends were trimmed by 4 bases and 0 bases, with 21 bases remaining between them. Looked up from germline, CDR1 is SQVTM and CDR2 is ANQGSEA. There are 17 residues in the CDR3.